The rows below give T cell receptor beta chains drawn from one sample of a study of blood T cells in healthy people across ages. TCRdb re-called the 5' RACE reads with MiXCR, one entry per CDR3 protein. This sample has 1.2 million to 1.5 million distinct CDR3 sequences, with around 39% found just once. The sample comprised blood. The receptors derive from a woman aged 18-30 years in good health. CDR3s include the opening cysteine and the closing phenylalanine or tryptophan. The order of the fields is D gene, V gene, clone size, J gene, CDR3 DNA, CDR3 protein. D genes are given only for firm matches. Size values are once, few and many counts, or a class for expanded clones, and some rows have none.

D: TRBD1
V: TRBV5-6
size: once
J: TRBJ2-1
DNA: TGTGCCAGCAGCAAGACCGGGACAGAGAATGAGCAGTTCTTC
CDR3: CASSKTGTENEQFF

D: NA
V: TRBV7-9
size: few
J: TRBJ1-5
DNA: TGTGCCAGCAGCTTAGGGGATTATAGCAATCAGCCCCAGCATTTT
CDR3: CASSLGDYSNQPQHF

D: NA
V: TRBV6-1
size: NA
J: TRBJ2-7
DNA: TGTGCCAGCAGTCCCGCCCGGGGTAACAATGAGCAGTACTTC
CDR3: CASSPARGNNEQYF

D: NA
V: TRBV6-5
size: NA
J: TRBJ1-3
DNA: TGTGCCAGCAACCCCGGGGGGACCGGAAACACCATATATTTT
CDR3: CASNPGGTGNTIYF

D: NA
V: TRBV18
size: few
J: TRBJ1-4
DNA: TGTGCCAGCTCACCTGCGACAGCAACTAATGAAAAACTGTTTTTT
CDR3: CASSPATATNEKLFF

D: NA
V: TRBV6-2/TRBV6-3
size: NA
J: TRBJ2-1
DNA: TGTGCCGGCAGCCTCATCGGACCGAATTACAATGAGCAGTTCTTC
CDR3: CAGSLIGPNYNEQFF

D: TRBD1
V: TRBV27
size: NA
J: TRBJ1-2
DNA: TGTGCCAGCAGTGTTTCCGGGACAGGTGGCTACACCTTC
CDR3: CASSVSGTGGYTF

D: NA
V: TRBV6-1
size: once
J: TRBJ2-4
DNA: TGCGTCAGCTCCCAAGGGGGCAAAAACATTCAGTACTTC
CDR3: CVSSQGGKNIQYF

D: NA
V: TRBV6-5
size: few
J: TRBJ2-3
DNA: TGTGCCAGCAGTTACGTGGGACGGACAGATACGCAGTATTTT
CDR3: CASSYVGRTDTQYF

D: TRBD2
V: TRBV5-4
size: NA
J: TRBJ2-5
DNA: TGTGCCAGCAGCTTGAGAAGCGGGGGCCTCCAAGAGACCCAGTACTTC
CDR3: CASSLRSGGLQETQYF

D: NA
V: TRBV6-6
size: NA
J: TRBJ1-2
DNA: TGTGCCAGCAGTTACTCGACCCAGGGCCTCTATGGCTACACCTTC
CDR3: CASSYSTQGLYGYTF

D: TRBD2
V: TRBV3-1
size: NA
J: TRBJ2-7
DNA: TGTGCCAGCAGCATGGGGACTAGCGGAGCCTACGAGCAGTACTTC
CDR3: CASSMGTSGAYEQYF

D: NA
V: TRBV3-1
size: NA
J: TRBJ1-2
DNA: TGTGCCAGCAGCCAAGATCAGGGACACTATGGCTACACCTTC
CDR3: CASSQDQGHYGYTF

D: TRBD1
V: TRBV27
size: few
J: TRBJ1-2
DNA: TGTGCCAGCAGTTTATCCCCACAGGGGCTGGGCTATGGCTACACCTTC
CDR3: CASSLSPQGLGYGYTF

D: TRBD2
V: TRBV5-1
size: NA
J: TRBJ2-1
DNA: TGCGCCAGCAGCGTAGCGGGAGGGTACAATGAGAAGTTCTTC
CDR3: CASSVAGGYNEKFF

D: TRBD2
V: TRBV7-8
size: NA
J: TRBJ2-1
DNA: TGTGCCAGCAGCAACATAGCGGGAGGGCCCAATGAGCAGTTCTTC
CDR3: CASSNIAGGPNEQFF

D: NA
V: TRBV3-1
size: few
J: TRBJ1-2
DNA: TGTGCCAGCAGCTATTCCGGGACCCTCTATGGCTACACCTTC
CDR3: CASSYSGTLYGYTF

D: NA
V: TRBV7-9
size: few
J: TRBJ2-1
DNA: TGTGCCAGCACCGCAGGGACACACAATGAGCAGTTCTTC
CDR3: CASTAGTHNEQFF

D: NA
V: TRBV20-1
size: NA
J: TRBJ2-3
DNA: TGCAGTGCTAGAGAAGTGGGGCAGGACATATATACGCAGTATTTT
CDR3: CSAREVGQDIYTQYF

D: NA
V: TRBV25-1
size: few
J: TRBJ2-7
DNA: TGTGCCAGCAGTGAATTCTTGGCAGGGTCGGACGAGCAGTACTTC
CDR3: CASSEFLAGSDEQYF

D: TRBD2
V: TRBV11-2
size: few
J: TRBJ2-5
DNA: TGTGCCAGTAGCGCGGGACTACTTGGAGAGACCCAGTACTTC
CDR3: CASSAGLLGETQYF

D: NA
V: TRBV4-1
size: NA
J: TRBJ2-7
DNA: TGCGCCAGCAGCCAAGTGGCAAGCAGGGAATACGAGCAGTACTTC
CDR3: CASSQVASREYEQYF

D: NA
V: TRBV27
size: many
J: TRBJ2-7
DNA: TGTGCCAGCAGTTTATCCCCCGGTGGGACCGAGCAGTACTTC
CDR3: CASSLSPGGTEQYF

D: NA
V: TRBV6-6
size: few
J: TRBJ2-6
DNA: TGTGCCAGCAGTTTTGAGAGTAGCCTGGGGGGATCCGACGTCCTGACTTTC
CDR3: CASSFESSLGGSDVLTF

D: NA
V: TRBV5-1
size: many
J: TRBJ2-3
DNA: TGCGCCAGCAGTTCCGGGTCCGCCGATACGCAGTATTTT
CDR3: CASSSGSADTQYF

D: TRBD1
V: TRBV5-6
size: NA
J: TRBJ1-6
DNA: TGTGCCAGCAGCTTCCGGGACAGGGATAATTCACCCCTCCACTTT
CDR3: CASSFRDRDNSPLHF

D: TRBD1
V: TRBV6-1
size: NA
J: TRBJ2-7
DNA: TGTGCCAGCAGTAACCGGGACAGGGAGGGTTACGAGCAGTACTTC
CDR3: CASSNRDREGYEQYF

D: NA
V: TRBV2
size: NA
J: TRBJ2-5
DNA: TGTGCCAGCAGTGATTGGCGGGACCCCGGGACCCAGTACTTC
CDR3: CASSDWRDPGTQYF

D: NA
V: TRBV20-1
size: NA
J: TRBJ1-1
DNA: TGCAGTGCTAGGGACGACGGGACCCCGAACACTGAAGCTTTCTTT
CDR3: CSARDDGTPNTEAFF

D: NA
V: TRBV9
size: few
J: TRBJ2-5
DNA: TGTGCCAGCAGCTCAGCGGTGGGGGGAGTGTTCACCCAGTACTTC
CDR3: CASSSAVGGVFTQYF

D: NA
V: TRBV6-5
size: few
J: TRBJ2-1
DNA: TGTGCCAGCAGTTACCCTTCTGTCTCTGGGGGCAGGGTCTACAATGAGCAGTTCTTC
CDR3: CASSYPSVSGGRVYNEQFF

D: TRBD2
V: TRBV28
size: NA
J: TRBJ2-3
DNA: TGTGCCAGCAGTCCCCCAAAGACTAGCGGGATTACCGGTACGCAGTATTTT
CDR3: CASSPPKTSGITGTQYF

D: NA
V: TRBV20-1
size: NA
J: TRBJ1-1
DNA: TGCAGTGCGACCGATGAGGGGGGGAACACTGAAGCTTTCTTT
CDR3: CSATDEGGNTEAFF

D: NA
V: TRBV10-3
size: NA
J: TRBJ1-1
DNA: TGTGCCATCAGAGCGGACAGCGCACACGCCGGGGAAGCTTTCTTT
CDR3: CAIRADSAHAGEAFF

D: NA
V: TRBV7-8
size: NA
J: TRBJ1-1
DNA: TGTGCCAGCAGCGGTCCGGGAGCTTTCTTT
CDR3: CASSGPGAFF

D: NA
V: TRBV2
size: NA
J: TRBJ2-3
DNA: TGTGCCAGCACCAAGGTGACTTCAGGGGATACGCAGTATTTT
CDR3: CASTKVTSGDTQYF

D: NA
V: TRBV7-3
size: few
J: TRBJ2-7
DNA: TGTGCCAGCAGCTTCGGGCCACCCTACGAGCAGTACTTC
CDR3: CASSFGPPYEQYF

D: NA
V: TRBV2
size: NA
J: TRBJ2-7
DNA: TGTGCCAGGATTCGGGGGCAGGGGGGCGAGCAGTACTTC
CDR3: CARIRGQGGEQYF

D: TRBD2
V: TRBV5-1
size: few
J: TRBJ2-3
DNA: TGCGCCAGCAGCCCCACCGGGACTAGCGGGGGAGATACGCAGTATTTT
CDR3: CASSPTGTSGGDTQYF

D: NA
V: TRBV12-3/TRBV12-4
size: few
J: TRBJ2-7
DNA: TGTGCCAGCAGTTTGGGGCCCGGTCCCTACGAGCAGTACTTC
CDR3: CASSLGPGPYEQYF

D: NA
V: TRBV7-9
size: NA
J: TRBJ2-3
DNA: TGTGCCAGCAGCCCCCCCCTAGGGGCGCAGTATTTT
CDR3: CASSPPLGAQYF

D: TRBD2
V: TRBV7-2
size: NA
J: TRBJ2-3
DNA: TGTGCCAGCAGCTTAGTTCCTAGCGGGGGAACCCTCACAGATACGCAGTATTTT
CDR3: CASSLVPSGGTLTDTQYF

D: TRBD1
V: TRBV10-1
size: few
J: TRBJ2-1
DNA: TGCGCCAGCAGTGGGCTAGGGGGCTTCGGGTACAATGAGCAGTTCTTC
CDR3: CASSGLGGFGYNEQFF

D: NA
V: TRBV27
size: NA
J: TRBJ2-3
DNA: TGTGCCAGCAGTGTATCAGGGGTAGATACGCAGTATTTT
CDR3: CASSVSGVDTQYF

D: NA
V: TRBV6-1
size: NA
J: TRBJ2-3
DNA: TGTGCCAGCAGTGAACTGCACGGGCCAGATACGCAGTATTTT
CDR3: CASSELHGPDTQYF

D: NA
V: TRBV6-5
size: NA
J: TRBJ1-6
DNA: TGTGCCAGCAGTTACTCGTCGGGACTTGGTATGAATTCACCCCTCCACTTT
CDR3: CASSYSSGLGMNSPLHF

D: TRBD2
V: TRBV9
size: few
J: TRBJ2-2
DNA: TGTGCCAGCAGCGTAGCGCCCAGCGGGGGGGCTGGGGAGCTGTTTTTT
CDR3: CASSVAPSGGAGELFF

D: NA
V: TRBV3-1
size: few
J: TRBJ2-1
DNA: TGTGCCACCCGCTGGGACTATGAGCAGTTCTTC
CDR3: CATRWDYEQFF